Below, one T cell receptor (beta chain) is given with its context. This sample stems from a study of blood T cell repertoires in COVID-19. In the study overall: PBMCs, B-cell-depleted T cells, or T cells were the source of the cDNA or gDNA that made up the material.

The V end was cut by 5 bases, the J end by 8 bases, with 15 bases between. The germline CDR1 and CDR2 sequences are MNHEY and SVGAGI. This CDR3 is 14 amino acids long. Participants were aged about 18 to 100 years, lived in 24 US areas, and enrolled virtually. Clinical history reported by participants formed the basis on which cohorts were assigned. Assay: immunoSEQ multiplex PCR; the TCRdb copy retains only in-frame clones and omits some. The table lists about 240,000 clones, more than 75% of them singletons. The sequence was obtained from a woman between 35 and 50 years old with acute COVID-19. The sequenced sample was PBMCs or T cells enriched from blood (not recorded which). The genes are TRBV6-5 and TRBJ1-4; a weak D match, TRBD1 (5 bases). CDR3 protein: CASSPTVGLEKLFF. CDR3 in DNA: TGTGCCAGCAGTCCGACGGTGGGGCTCGAAAAACTGTTTTTT.